The present T cell receptor beta chain was sequenced within a study of CD8 T cells in ankylosing spondylitis. Germline trimming cut 2 bases from V and 4 bases from J; bases unmatched to any gene: 7. Germline assignment: CDR1 MGHRA and CDR2 YSYEKL. The CDR3 runs to 15 residues. At least ten counts were recorded for this clonotype. The antigen remains undetermined. Study-wide results and limits: There was a TCR beta motif, made of eight highly homologous variants, that appeared characteristic of ankylosing spondylitis blood. A number of the motif variants had already been described in reactive arthritis synovial fluid and blood. Disease-linked clones bore a CD8+ phenotype, appearing relatively rarely in peripheral blood.

For TCR beta, libraries came from quantitative 5'-RACE with molecular barcodes. TCRdb used MiXCR to reprocess the 5' RACE reads, holding one entry per CDR3 protein. The table lists around 94,000 distinct CDR3 sequences, around 8.3% of them singletons, with more than 30% in the top ten. This TCR was recovered from a male donor with ankylosing spondylitis. The sample consisted of blood, either unsorted or a sorted T cell fraction (not recorded which). V and J are TRBV4-1 and TRBJ2-5, with 7 positions matching TRBD2. CDR3 residues: CASSQRAGAGETQYF. In DNA form, the CDR3 reads TGCGCCAGCAGCCAAAGGGCGGGAGCGGGAGAGACCCAGTACTTC.